The 19 T cell receptor beta chains below were found in one sample sequenced in a study of control samples from healthy donors and cancer patients. TCRdb keeps only in-frame clones here, not all; method: immunoSEQ multiplex PCR. The sample records just under 75,000 clones, less than 90% being singletons. The specimen sequenced was blood. The receptors come from a woman in her 50s in good health.

The gene calls are TRBV7-3 and TRBJ1-3; tentatively, D is TRBD1 (5 bases). The V end was cut by 3 bases, the J end by 9 bases, with 12 bases between. The CDR3 has 13 amino acids. Germline V gene lookup returns CDR1 SGHTA and CDR2 FQGTGA. The CDR3 DNA reads TGTGCCAGCAGCTTCGTGGGGGACGGCACCATATATTTT. Translating it yields CASSFVGDGTIYF.

The chain is built from TRBV11-2 and TRBJ1-1, with D possibly TRBD1 on 5 matching bases. Germline loops: CDR1 SGHAT, CDR2 FQNNGV. Deletions cut 2 bases from V and 1 base from J, with 20 bases between. The CDR3 extends over 18 amino acids. CDR3 coding DNA: TGTGCCAGCAGCTTATGGGCCCCAACCAGGGAAGCGAACACTGAAGCTTTCTTT. It translates to CASSLWAPTREANTEAFF.

The chain employs TRBV4-1 and TRBJ1-6; a possible D gene is TRBD1 (5 bases). The CDR3 length is 16 residues. Germline values: CDR1 MGHRA, CDR2 YSYEKL. V gave up 4 bases and J gave up 1 base, with 11 bases separating them. The CDR3 protein is CASSPGGASYNSPLHF. The CDR3 nucleotides are TGCGCCAGCAGCCCTGGCGGGGCGTCCTATAATTCACCCCTCCACTTT.

V gene TRBV2 combines with J gene TRBJ1-6, with D unclear. The germline V gene has CDR1 SNHLY and CDR2 FYNNEI. Trimming removed 1 base from V and 7 bases from J, with 8 bases in between. This CDR3 spans 14 amino acids. CDR3 sequence (DNA): TGTGCCAGCAGTGAAGTCGGTGAGAATTCACCCCTCCACTTT. Encoded protein: CASSEVGENSPLHF.

This rearrangement joins TRBV2 to TRBJ1-6; D remains ambiguous. Germline V CDR1 and CDR2: SNHLY, FYNNEI. This CDR3 is 13 amino acids long. Deletions cut 6 bases from V and 9 bases from J, with 12 bases between. CDR3 sequence: CASSDTQPSPLHF. As DNA, the CDR3 is TGTGCCAGCAGCGACACCCAGCCTTCACCCCTCCACTTT. Based on the CDR3 plus reference TRBV2 and TRBJ1-6, the full variable domain is EPEVTQTPSHQVTQMGQEVILRCVPISNHLYFYWYRQILGQKVEFLVSFYNNEISEKSEIFDDQFSVERPDGSNFTLKIRSTKLEDSAMYFCASSDTQPSPLHFGNGTRLTVT.

The chain is built from TRBV19 and TRBJ2-1, with 15 positions matching TRBD2. The CDR3 runs 16 residues. The germline CDR1 and CDR2 sequences are LNHDA and SQIVND (reference sequence). With 4 bases clipped from V and 7 bases from J, the junction kept 5 bases outside the gene matches. As DNA, the CDR3 is TGTGCCAGTAGTAGCCCCGGGACTAGCGGGAGGAATGAGCAGTTCTTC. Translated, it gives CASSSPGTSGRNEQFF.

The chain is built from TRBV7-3 and TRBJ1-1; D remains ambiguous. Germline V gene lookup returns CDR1 SGHTA and CDR2 FQGTGA. V lost 3 bases and J 1 base, leaving 6 bases between the germline ends. CDR3 size: 13 residues. This chain's CDR3 is CASSFAGNTEAFF. The CDR3 coding sequence is TGTGCCAGCAGCTTCGCTGGGAACACTGAAGCTTTCTTT.

The table lists this clone with a count of one. The chain combines TRBV30 with TRBJ1-1; D ambiguous. Trimming removed 5 bases at V and 1 base at J, with 8 bases between. Germline V CDR1 and CDR2: GTSNPN, SVGIG (reference sequence). CDR3 size: 12 residues. This CDR3 reads CAWETGNTEAFF. As DNA, the CDR3 is TGTGCCTGGGAAACGGGGAACACTGAAGCTTTCTTT.

The rearrangement joins TRBV18 to TRBJ1-3; D perhaps matches TRBD1 (5 bases). Germline V lookup: CDR1 KGHSH, CDR2 LQKENI. Trimming left V 3 bases short and J 6 bases short, with 9 bases between. The CDR3 runs to 13 residues. CDR3 loop: CASSPPGPNTIYF. Here the CDR3 DNA reads TGTGCCAGCTCACCCCCGGGACCAAACACCATATATTTT.

CDR3 residues: CATSRDQGTMDIQYF. The CDR3 coding sequence is TGTGCCACCAGCAGAGATCAAGGGACAATGGACATTCAGTACTTC. This chain joins TRBV15 and TRBJ2-4; TRBD1 is a possible D gene (6 bases). This CDR3 contains 15 residues. Germline V lookup: CDR1 LNHNV, CDR2 YYDKDF (reference sequence). V was trimmed by 0 bases and J by 8 bases, leaving 14 bases between them.

This clone was detected a few times. The chain recombines TRBV11-2 with TRBJ2-3; no firm D call. This CDR3 is 16 amino acids long. In germline, CDR1 is SGHAT, CDR2 FQNNGV. Trimming took off 1 base at V and 5 bases at J, with 16 bases between the two ends. As DNA, the CDR3 is TGTGCCAGCAGCTTAGGGGTGGTTAGCCGGGTAGATACGCAGTATTTT. Translation gives CASSLGVVSRVDTQYF.

This clone was found once. The genes are TRBV28 and TRBJ1-2; D gene unclear. This CDR3 has 11 amino acids. V lost 8 bases and J lost 4, with 8 bases in between. Per the germline V gene, CDR1 is MDHEN and CDR2 is SYDVKM. CDR3 DNA: TGTGCCAGCCGAACGGGCTATGGCTACACCTTC. Its translation is CASRTGYGYTF.

The chain combines TRBV28 with TRBJ1-2, with D perhaps TRBD1 (6 bases). The germline V gene has CDR1 MDHEN and CDR2 SYDVKM. The CDR3 has 14 amino acids. Trimming pared 8 bases from V and 4 bases from J, leaving 17 bases between. CDR3 amino acids: CASDTRTEGYGYTF. Here the CDR3 DNA reads TGTGCCAGCGATACGAGGACAGAGGGCTATGGCTACACCTTC.

The V and J genes are TRBV6-5 and TRBJ2-1, with 11 nucleotides matching TRBD1. Trimming took 2 bases from V and 6 from J; bases not matched to a gene: 6. Germline values: CDR1 MNHEY, CDR2 SVGAGI. This CDR3 is built from 16 residues. In DNA form, the CDR3 reads TGTGCCAGCAGTTACGTAGCCGGGACAGGGGGCAATGAGCAGTTCTTC. The encoded protein is CASSYVAGTGGNEQFF.

The rearrangement links TRBV3-1 (or the pseudogene TRBV3-2) to TRBJ2-1; no clear D gene. Trimming took 4 bases from V and 10 from J, leaving 8 bases between them. CDR1 is LGHDT, CDR2 YNNKEL, per germline (reference sequence). The CDR3 covers 11 residues. The CDR3 reads CASSLDLEQFF. The CDR3 nucleotides read TGTGCCAGCAGCCTGGACCTAGAGCAGTTCTTC.

The chain combines TRBV29-1 with TRBJ2-2; 9 bases match TRBD2. V was clipped by 1 base and J by 4 bases; unmatched bases: 7. The CDR3 has 16 amino acids. Germline loops: CDR1 SQVTM, CDR2 ANQGSEA. The CDR3 region is CSVEVGLAGLTGELFF. CDR3 in DNA: TGCAGCGTTGAAGTCGGCCTAGCGGGACTCACCGGGGAGCTGTTTTTT.

This clone was counted between two and nine times. The chain uses TRBV28 and TRBJ2-7; maybe TRBD2 (6 bases). This CDR3 has 14 amino acids. Trimming cost V 5 bases and J 6 bases, with 17 bases left between them. The germline CDR1 and CDR2 sequences are MDHEN and SYDVKM. The CDR3 nucleotides read TGTGCCAGCAGTGTAAAGTTCACGGGGGTCGAGCAGTACTTC. Its protein product is CASSVKFTGVEQYF.

V gene TRBV6-1 combines with J gene TRBJ2-2; 12 bases match TRBD1. Germline V gene lookup returns CDR1 MNHNS and CDR2 SASEGT. V shed 4 bases and J 7 bases; nucleotides not matched to a gene: 10. The CDR3 length is 17 residues. CDR3 sequence: CASSVVPGQGASGELFF. CDR3 DNA: TGTGCCAGCAGTGTCGTCCCGGGACAGGGGGCAAGCGGGGAGCTGTTTTTT.

The rearrangement links TRBV4-1 to TRBJ1-2, with a weak D call TRBD1 (5 bases). Germline loops: CDR1 MGHRA, CDR2 YSYEKL. The CDR3 loop spans 16 amino acids. The V and J ends lost 3 bases and 6 bases respectively, with 20 bases between them. In DNA, the CDR3 is TGCGCCAGCAGCCAGGCCGGGACTCAAGGAGGCGATGGCTACACCTTC. Amino acids: CASSQAGTQGGDGYTF.